These 27 T cell receptor beta chains came from one sample sequenced in a study of cytomegalovirus exposure and HLA in healthy donors. The study ran its PCR with 60 Vbeta and 13 Jbeta primers. Some clones are missing from TCRdb's copy, which holds only in-frame ones; the method was immunoSEQ multiplex PCR. The sample consists of around 150,000 clones, 60% to 80% of them appearing once. The source material was PBMCs. These receptors originate from a male donor in good health and CMV-seronegative.

The chain recombines TRBV29-1 with TRBJ2-3; 11 nucleotides line up with TRBD1. From germline, CDR1 is SQVTM and CDR2 ANQGSEA. The CDR3 is made up of 15 amino acids. The J segment lost 5 bases and the V segment lost 8 bases, leaving 12 bases of the junction unmatched. The CDR3 sequence is CSIYPPGTGGDTQYF. The CDR3 nucleotides are TGCAGCATTTACCCCCCCGGGACAGGGGGAGATACGCAGTATTTT.

J is TRBJ2-1 and V is TRBV11-2, with 11 bases matching TRBD2. The CDR3 runs to 14 residues. Germline values: CDR1 SGHAT, CDR2 FQNNGV. V shed 7 bases, J shed 5 bases, and the junction held 4 bases outside the gene matches. CDR3 in DNA: TGTGCCAGCACCGGGACTAGCGGTGACAATGAGCAGTTCTTC. Protein sequence: CASTGTSGDNEQFF.

The chain couples TRBV5-4 to TRBJ2-3; 13 nucleotides agree with TRBD2. The CDR3 spans 17 residues. Germline V gene lookup returns CDR1 SGHNT and CDR2 YYREEE (reference sequence). Losses at the gene ends were 3 bases for V and 0 bases for J; bases not matched to a gene: 4. CDR3 amino acids: CASSWGTSGKSTDTQYF. The CDR3 coding sequence is TGTGCCAGCAGCTGGGGGACTAGCGGGAAAAGCACAGATACGCAGTATTTT. The entire variable domain, with the rest obtained from reference TRBV5-4 and TRBJ2-3, is as follows: ETGVTQSPTHLIKTRGQQVTLRCSSQSGHNTVSWYQQALGQGPQFIFQYYREEENGRGNFPPRFSGLQFPNYSSELNVNALELDDSALYLCASSWGTSGKSTDTQYFGPGTRLTVL.

The chain links TRBV5-8 to TRBJ2-1; weak D call: TRBD1 (6 bases). The ends were cut back, 6 bases at V and 7 bases at J, with 17 bases in the middle. The CDR3 spans 14 residues. Germline assignment: CDR1 SGHTS and CDR2 YDEGEE. The CDR3 DNA is TGTGCCAGCAACGAAGGGGGAATTGGGAATGAGCAGTTCTTC. It encodes CASNEGGIGNEQFF.

The rearrangement joins TRBV7-2 to TRBJ2-7, with a tentative D call TRBD2 (6 bases). The ends were cut back, 5 bases at V and 3 bases at J, with 17 bases in the middle. The germline V gene has CDR1 SGHTA and CDR2 FQGNSA. The CDR3 covers 15 residues. CDR3 nucleotide sequence: TGTGCCAGCAGCCTCGACGGGGGAGGATTCTACGAGCAGTACTTC. The encoded protein is CASSLDGGGFYEQYF.

The chain is built from TRBV5-4 and TRBJ2-2, with a possible D match to TRBD1 (6 bases). The CDR3 spans 15 residues. CDR1 is SGHNT and CDR2 is YYREEE in the germline V gene (reference sequence). Deletions cut 3 bases from V and 8 bases from J, with 17 bases between. In DNA form, the CDR3 reads TGTGCCAGCAGCTCACAGGGACCAAAGTCAGGGGAGCTGTTTTTT. Translated: CASSSQGPKSGELFF.

This chain joins TRBV7-6 and TRBJ2-5; D uncertain. Germline lookup yields CDR1 SGHVS and CDR2 FNYEAQ. The CDR3 covers 14 residues. Trimming shortened V by 1 base and J by 0 bases, and 6 bases separated the two germline ends. The CDR3 DNA follows: TGTGCCAGCAGCTTAGACCAGTACCAAGAGACCCAGTACTTC. As protein: CASSLDQYQETQYF.

The V gene is TRBV11-2, the J gene TRBJ1-4; tentatively, D is TRBD1 (6 bases). Looked up from germline, CDR1 is SGHAT and CDR2 is FQNNGV. V was shortened by 0 bases and J by 8 bases, with 16 bases between the two germline ends. The CDR3 is 16 amino acids. In DNA, the CDR3 is TGTGCCAGCAGCTTAGACCGGACAGTCGGCTTAGAAAAACTGTTTTTT. This translates into CASSLDRTVGLEKLFF.

The gene calls are TRBV4-1 and TRBJ1-1; no clear D gene. V shed 4 bases and J shed 2 bases, with 8 bases lying between them. The CDR3 is 13 residues long. Germline CDR1 reads MGHRA; CDR2 reads YSYEKL. CDR3 loop: CASSPRVNTEAFF. The CDR3 DNA reads TGCGCCAGCAGCCCACGGGTAAACACTGAAGCTTTCTTT.

This chain links TRBV19 with TRBJ1-3; unclear D gene. Trimming removed 4 bases at V and 0 bases at J, with 10 bases between. Looked up from germline, CDR1 is LNHDA and CDR2 is SQIVND (reference sequence). This CDR3 comprises 15 residues. The CDR3 DNA is TGTGCCAGTAGTACCCTTGACACCTCTGGAAACACCATATATTTT. Translation gives CASSTLDTSGNTIYF.

V gene TRBV28 combines with J gene TRBJ2-7; TRBD1 might be the D (6 bases). Trimming took off 1 base at V and 1 base at J, with 11 bases between the two ends. The CDR3 contains 15 residues. The germline V gene encodes CDR1 MDHEN and CDR2 SYDVKM. The CDR3 region is CASSLSSTGSYEQYF. Written as DNA, the CDR3 is TGTGCCAGCAGTTTATCCTCGACAGGTTCCTACGAGCAGTACTTC.

The rearrangement joins TRBV10-3 to TRBJ2-3; perhaps TRBD2 as D (5 bases). The V end was cut by 10 bases, the J end by 2 bases, with 16 bases between. The CDR3 spans 14 residues. Germline V gene lookup returns CDR1 ENHRY and CDR2 SYGVKD. The chain's CDR3 is CATGVEEFTDTQYF. CDR3 bases: TGTGCCACCGGGGTGGAGGAATTCACAGATACGCAGTATTTT.

The chain links TRBV4-3 to TRBJ1-4, with D possibly matching TRBD1 (6 bases). CDR3 size: 16 residues. V was pared by 2 bases and J by 3 bases, with 13 bases between. The germline V gene encodes CDR1 LGHNA and CDR2 YSLEER. CDR3 nucleotide sequence: TGCGCCAGCAGCCAACCACCCAGGGGCCCTAATGAAAAACTGTTTTTT. Protein product: CASSQPPRGPNEKLFF.

The chain is built from TRBV5-1 and TRBJ2-3; D is ambiguous. Per germline, CDR1 SGHRS and CDR2 YFSETQ. Trimming stripped 4 bases from V and 5 bases from J, with 8 bases between. CDR3 length equals 12 residues. The CDR3 sequence: CASSMTQDTQYF. In DNA form, the CDR3 reads TGCGCCAGCAGCATGACTCAAGATACGCAGTATTTT.

The chain joins TRBV4-2 to TRBJ2-3, with 7 nucleotides matching TRBD2. Germline V CDR1 and CDR2: LGHNA, YNFKEQ. V lost 0 bases to trimming and J lost 5 bases; unmatched junction nucleotides: 11. The CDR3 consists of 17 residues. The CDR3 is CASSQDMAGWEGDTQYF. The CDR3, as DNA: TGTGCCAGCAGCCAAGATATGGCGGGGTGGGAGGGAGATACGCAGTATTTT.

This chain uses TRBV7-6 with TRBJ2-1, with 9 nucleotides matching TRBD2. In germline, CDR1 is SGHVS, CDR2 FNYEAQ. The CDR3 runs 15 residues. V was pared by 3 bases and J by 7 bases, with 7 bases of the junction left unmatched. The CDR3 bases are TGTGCCAGCAGCTTGCTGGGACTAGCTGGGAATGAGCAGTTCTTC. Its translation is CASSLLGLAGNEQFF.

V and J are TRBV5-1 and TRBJ1-2, with D perhaps TRBD1 (5 bases). CDR3 length: 17 residues. The ends were cut back, 4 bases at V and 0 bases at J, with 19 bases in the middle. CDR1 SGHRS and CDR2 YFSETQ come from the germline V gene. The CDR3 coding sequence is TGCGCCAGCAGCCCGGGATGGAGGGAAGGGGCTAACTATGGCTACACCTTC. As protein: CASSPGWREGANYGYTF. The full variable domain, its missing parts supplied by reference TRBV5-1 and TRBJ1-2, is KAGVTQTPRYLIKTRGQQVTLSCSPISGHRSVSWYQQTPGQGLQFLFEYFSETQRNKGNFPGRFSGRQFSNSRSEMNVSTLELGDSALYLCASSPGWREGANYGYTFGSGTRLTVV.

The chain uses TRBV6-5 and TRBJ2-6; D not resolved. The CDR3 runs to 13 residues. The V and J ends lost 9 bases and 0 bases respectively, with 6 bases between them. CDR1 is MNHEY and CDR2 is SVGAGI in the germline V gene. The CDR3 sequence: CASISSGANVLTF. CDR3 coding DNA: TGTGCCAGTATTAGCTCTGGGGCCAACGTCCTGACTTTC.

This clone was detected only a few times. The V and J genes are TRBV7-8 and TRBJ1-1; D unresolved. Germline V gene sequence: CDR1 SGHVS, CDR2 FQNEAQ. The CDR3 is 14 residues long. The V end lost 5 bases, the J end lost 0 bases, and 10 bases lay between the germline ends. The CDR3 reads CASSQTLMNTEAFF. CDR3 nucleotides: TGTGCCAGCAGCCAGACACTGATGAACACTGAAGCTTTCTTT.

V is TRBV30 and J is TRBJ1-1; 9 bases align to TRBD1. V trimming: 3 bases; J trimming: 10 bases; junction bases outside the gene matches: 15. The CDR3 is 15 amino acids. Germline V lookup: CDR1 GTSNPN, CDR2 SVGIG (reference sequence). CDR3 sequence (DNA): TGTGCCTGGAGGGGGCGGACAGGGGAAAGTACTTCAGCTTTCTTT. It is translated as CAWRGRTGESTSAFF.

The V call is TRBV4-3, the J call TRBJ1-4; 7 bases map to TRBD1. The germline V gene encodes CDR1 LGHNA and CDR2 YSLEER. Losses at the gene ends were 4 bases for V and 8 bases for J; bases not matched to a gene: 10. This CDR3 comprises 15 residues. Written as DNA, the CDR3 is TGCGCCAGCAGCCCTAACAGGGGCCTAGAGGAAAAACTGTTTTTT. This encodes CASSPNRGLEEKLFF.

This clone came up once. This sample includes further DNA sequences coding for the same CDR3. V gene TRBV5-1 combines with J gene TRBJ1-1, with TRBD1 matching 9 bases. V gave up 4 bases and J gave up 2 bases; unmatched junction bases: 3. The CDR3 has 14 residues. The germline CDR1 and CDR2 sequences are SGHRS and YFSETQ. For the CDR3, the DNA is TGCGCCAGCAGCCTACAGGGGGCCAACACTGAAGCTTTCTTT. Protein product: CASSLQGANTEAFF.

The chain has TRBV28 and TRBJ2-3, with D possibly TRBD2 on 6 matching bases. This CDR3 has 15 amino acids. Trimming took off 7 bases at V and 0 bases at J, with 14 bases between the two ends. Germline CDR1 and CDR2: MDHEN and SYDVKM. The CDR3 protein is CASTLGDSSTDTQYF. The DNA of the CDR3 is TGTGCCAGCACCCTTGGGGACTCTAGCACAGATACGCAGTATTTT.

The rearrangement joins TRBV5-4 to TRBJ2-3; the match to TRBD2 covers 7 bases. Trimming at V came to 2 bases and at J to 2 bases, leaving 5 bases not matched to a gene. The germline gives CDR1 SGHNT, CDR2 YYREEE (reference sequence). The CDR3 sequence is 15 residues long. Written as DNA, the CDR3 is TGTGCCAGCAGCTTATCTGGGGGGGTCACAGATACGCAGTATTTT. This encodes CASSLSGGVTDTQYF.

The rearrangement joins TRBV7-2 to TRBJ2-1, with TRBD2 identical over 10 bases. The CDR3 has 14 amino acids. Trimming took 2 bases from V and 6 from J; bases not matched to a gene: 1. Germline V gives CDR1 SGHTA, CDR2 FQGNSA. CDR3 amino acids: CASSLLAGVNEQFF. DNA for the CDR3: TGTGCCAGCAGCTTACTAGCGGGGGTCAATGAGCAGTTCTTC. Drawing the rest from reference TRBV7-2 and TRBJ2-1, the complete variable domain is GAGVSQSPSNKVTEKGKDVELRCDPISGHTALYWYRQSLGQGLEFLIYFQGNSAPDKSGLPSDRFSAERTGGSVSTLTIQRTQQEDSAVYLCASSLLAGVNEQFFGPGTRLTVL.

The chain uses TRBV15 and TRBJ2-5; D might be TRBD2 (5 bases). Trimming took off 5 bases at V and 8 bases at J, with 18 bases between the two ends. The CDR3 loop spans 14 amino acids. CDR1 is LNHNV and CDR2 is YYDKDF in the germline V gene (reference sequence). CDR3 in amino acids: CATSPEGPGPTQYF. The CDR3 DNA reads TGTGCCACCAGCCCCGAGGGCCCCGGGCCCACCCAGTACTTC.

The chain recombines TRBV7-3 with TRBJ2-5; 7 positions agree with TRBD2. V dropped 6 bases and J dropped 3; count of bases not matched to a gene: 4. The CDR3 runs to 13 residues. Germline lookup yields CDR1 SGHTA and CDR2 FQGTGA. The CDR3 sequence is CASSFSGEETQYF. In DNA, the CDR3 is TGTGCCAGCAGTTTCAGCGGGGAAGAGACCCAGTACTTC.